These 16 T cell receptor beta chains came from one sample sequenced in a study of molecular identifiers for immune sequencing clone quantification. TCRdb re-called the PCR reads through MiXCR, storing one row per CDR3 protein. Among 85,000 to 90,000 distinct CDR3 sequences, about 20% were seen once, and the ten largest hold about 0.85%. The sequencing sample was made of naive CD8+ T cells from blood, with Jurkat cell RNA spiked in. As for subset: FACS-sorted CD8+CD4-CCR7+CD45RA+ naive T cells. The receptors here all came from a human donor in good health. Some libraries in this study had Jurkat cell RNA spiked in.

This clonotype was detected many times. The J gene is TRBJ2-3, the V gene TRBV27; no clear D gene. From germline, CDR1 is MNHEY and CDR2 SMNVEV (reference sequence). Trimming cost V 8 bases and J 13 bases, with 19 bases left between them. This CDR3 region has 12 residues. Written as DNA, the CDR3 is TGTGCCAGCCGGACCTCCCTTTTTTCGGAGTATTTT. Translated, it gives CASRTSLFSEYF.

This clonotype was counted many times. The gene calls are TRBV2 and TRBJ2-3; D is unresolved. CDR3 length: 13 amino acids. Germline V lookup: CDR1 SNHLY, CDR2 FYNNEI. The germline V and J ends were trimmed by 6 bases and 6 bases, with 13 bases remaining between them. CDR3 residues: CASSDANSDTQYF. The CDR3 DNA reads as TGTGCCAGCAGCGATGCCAACTCGGATACGCAGTATTTT.

As regards this clonotype: A much larger clone is a single base away; this may be a read error. This chain connects TRBV29-1 to TRBJ2-7; maybe TRBD2 (5 bases). The germline CDR1 and CDR2 sequences are SQVTM and ANQGSEA. The ends were cut back, 4 bases at V and 0 bases at J, with 10 bases in the middle. The CDR3 spans 13 residues. CDR3 in amino acids: CSVGDGSSYEQYF. DNA for the CDR3: TGCAGCGTTGGCGATGGGAGCTCCTACGAGCAGTACTTC.

Many counts were recorded for this clonotype. The gene calls are TRBV6-1 and TRBJ2-7; no definite D call. Trimming pared 2 bases from V and 3 bases from J, leaving 11 bases between. This CDR3 is 14 amino acids long. The V gene's germline CDR1 is MNHNS and CDR2 SASEGT. This CDR3 reads CASSETTWGYEQYF. Here the CDR3 DNA reads TGTGCCAGCAGTGAAACTACGTGGGGCTACGAGCAGTACTTC.

This clonotype was seen at least ten times. This chain connects TRBV12-3 or TRBV12-4 to TRBJ1-1; D gene ambiguous. The CDR3 length is 15 residues. V gave up 6 bases and J gave up 1 base, with 15 bases separating them. CDR3 residues: CASSPGGEKNTEAFF. The CDR3 coding sequence is TGTGCCAGCAGCCCAGGCGGGGAAAAGAACACTGAAGCTTTCTTT.

In regard to this clonotype: It may be a read error: a sequence one base away is much more abundant. The V and J genes are TRBV5-1 and TRBJ2-7; D ambiguous. The CDR3 is made up of 11 amino acids. Germline CDR1 and CDR2: SGHRS and YFSETQ. The V end lost 3 bases, the J end lost 7 bases, and 8 bases lay between the germline ends. The CDR3 here is CASSSAREQYF. The DNA for the CDR3 is TGCGCCAGCAGCTCCGCTCGGGAGCAGTACTTC.

This clonotype turned up a few times. V usage is TRBV9 and J usage is TRBJ1-5; tentative D call: TRBD1 (5 bases). CDR1 and CDR2 from the germline V gene are SGDLS and YYNGEE. The CDR3 is made up of 15 amino acids. V lost 0 bases, J lost 6 bases, and 13 bases lay in between. In DNA, the CDR3 is TGTGCCAGCAGCGTAGGAGGGGATAGTGGTCAGCCCCAGCATTTT. It yields the protein CASSVGGDSGQPQHF. The variable domain in full, with the rest retrieved from reference TRBV9 and TRBJ1-5, is DSGVTQTPKHLITATGQRVTLRCSPRSGDLSVYWYQQSLDQGLQFLIQYYNGEERAKGNILERFSAQQFPDLHSELNLSSLELGDSALYFCASSVGGDSGQPQHFGDGTRLSIL.

At least ten counts were recorded for this clonotype. The gene calls are TRBV5-6 and TRBJ2-6, with a possible D match to TRBD1 (5 bases). Germline CDR1 and CDR2: SGHDT and YYEEEE. V was shortened by 5 bases and J by 2 bases, with 11 bases between the two germline ends. The length of the CDR3 is 15 residues. This CDR3 reads CASRVTGTGANVLTF. CDR3 DNA: TGTGCCAGCAGGGTAACAGGAACTGGGGCCAACGTCCTGACTTTC.

In its sample, this clonotype was seen many times. This chain joins TRBV20-1 and TRBJ1-5; TRBD1 is a possible D gene (5 bases). Looked up from germline, CDR1 is DFQATT and CDR2 is SNEGSKA (reference sequence). This CDR3 spans 15 amino acids. V lost 0 bases, J lost 2 bases, and 11 bases lay in between. The CDR3 here is CSARDQGFGNQPQHF. The CDR3 region has the DNA TGCAGTGCTAGAGACCAGGGCTTTGGCAATCAGCCCCAGCATTTT.

This clonotype was counted at least ten times. The chain uses TRBV4-1 and TRBJ2-1, with D possibly being TRBD2 (5 bases). CDR3 length equals 13 residues. The ends were cut back, 4 bases at V and 8 bases at J, with 12 bases in the middle. CDR1 is MGHRA, CDR2 YSYEKL, per germline. As DNA, the CDR3 is TGCGCCAGCAGCCCCGCGTTCGGGGATGAGCAGTTCTTC. This codes for CASSPAFGDEQFF.

This clonotype was picked up many times. The chain employs TRBV30 and TRBJ2-5, with 10 bases matching TRBD2. CDR1 is GTSNPN, CDR2 SVGIG, per germline (reference sequence). CDR3 length equals 12 residues. The V gene end was trimmed by 8 bases and the J gene end by 5 bases; junction bases not matched to a gene: 5. The CDR3 bases are TGTGCCCGAGCGGGGGGGCCGGAGACCCAGTACTTC. Protein sequence: CARAGGPETQYF.

This clonotype was counted many times. The V gene is TRBV4-1, the J gene TRBJ1-5, with D maybe TRBD1 (5 bases). This CDR3 region has 15 residues. With 0 bases removed from V and 0 bases from J, the gap between germline ends came to 6 bases. CDR1 and CDR2 (germline): MGHRA, YSYEKL. The CDR3, as DNA: TGCGCCAGCAGCCAAGAAGGGGTTAGCAATCAGCCCCAGCATTTT. It is translated as CASSQEGVSNQPQHF.

This rearrangement joins TRBV11-2 to TRBJ1-3, with no clear D. CDR1 is SGHAT and CDR2 is FQNNGV in the germline V gene. The CDR3 spans 18 residues. The V and J ends lost 1 base and 2 bases respectively, with 18 bases between them. The CDR3, as DNA: TGTGCCAGCAGCTTAGTTTACAGCTTAGAAGATCCTGGAAACACCATATATTTT. Protein product: CASSLVYSLEDPGNTIYF.

This clonotype was recorded many times. CDR3 nucleotide sequence: TGCAGTCCATTCTCTCCGGGGGACGATACGCAGTATTTT. It specifies CSPFSPGDDTQYF. The J gene is TRBJ2-3, the V gene TRBV20-1; D possibly corresponds to TRBD2 (6 bases). V lost 8 bases and J lost 6, with 18 bases in between. The CDR3 sequence is 13 residues long. Per germline, CDR1 DFQATT and CDR2 SNEGSKA (reference sequence).

This sequence joins TRBV30 and TRBJ2-7; D ambiguous. This CDR3 contains 12 residues. V dropped 0 bases and J dropped 3 bases, with 6 bases sitting between them. The germline gives CDR1 GTSNPN, CDR2 SVGIG (reference sequence). The CDR3 spells CAWSVGNYEQYF. The CDR3 DNA reads as TGTGCCTGGAGTGTAGGCAACTACGAGCAGTACTTC.

This chain joins TRBV4-3 and TRBJ2-5; TRBD1 or TRBD2 may be the D gene (5 bases each). This CDR3 is built from 16 residues. Germline-derived CDR1 and CDR2 are LGHNA and YSLEER. Trimming removed 1 base at V and 6 bases at J, with 18 bases between. This CDR3 is CASSQAGFGGYQTQYF. The CDR3 DNA reads TGCGCCAGCAGCCAAGCTGGTTTTGGGGGTTATCAGACCCAGTACTTC.